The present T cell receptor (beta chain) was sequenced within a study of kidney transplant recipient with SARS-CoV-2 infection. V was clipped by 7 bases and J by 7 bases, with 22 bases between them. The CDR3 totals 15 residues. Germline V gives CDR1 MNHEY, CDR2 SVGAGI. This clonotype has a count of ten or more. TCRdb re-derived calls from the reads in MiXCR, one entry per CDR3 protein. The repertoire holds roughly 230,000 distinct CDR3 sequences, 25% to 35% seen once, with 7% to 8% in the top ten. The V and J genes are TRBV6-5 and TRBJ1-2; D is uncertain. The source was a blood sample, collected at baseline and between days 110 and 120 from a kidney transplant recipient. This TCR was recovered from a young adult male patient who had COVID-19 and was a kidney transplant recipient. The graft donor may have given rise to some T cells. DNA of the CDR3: TGTGCCAGCATCAACTCTGGATCGGTAAATTCTGGCTACACCTTC. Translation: CASINSGSVNSGYTF.